The table lists the clone carrying this T cell receptor (beta chain) with a count of one. The target antigen is unknown. The donors were members of the validation cohort comprising some 120 subjects, separate from the roughly 670-subject first cohort. This sample is part of a study of cytomegalovirus exposure and HLA in healthy donors. Across the whole study: The roughly 130 validation repertoires used the same platform as the 550 to 750 first-cohort repertoires, a later analysis reported.

Assay: immunoSEQ multiplex PCR; the TCRdb copy retains only in-frame clones and omits some. The table lists about 92,000 clones, around 93% of them singletons. Study-wide findings and caveats: The authors listed roughly 150 TCR beta chains as cytomegalovirus-associated. In vitro testing confirmed three CMV-associated chains as specific for CMV antigens.

Between the trimmed V and J ends, which lost 5 bases and 8 bases, there was a span of 15 bases. The CDR3 extends over 13 amino acids. Germline V gene data show CDR1 as SGHTA and CDR2 as FQGTGA. The sample comprised PBMCs. The rearrangement joins TRBV7-3 to TRBJ1-2; D gene unclear. This clonotype was obtained from a woman in her twenties or thirties in good health and CMV-seropositive. For the CDR3, the DNA is TGTGCCAGCAGCGCCACCGCGGGAGGAGGCTACACCTTC. The encoded protein is CASSATAGGGYTF.